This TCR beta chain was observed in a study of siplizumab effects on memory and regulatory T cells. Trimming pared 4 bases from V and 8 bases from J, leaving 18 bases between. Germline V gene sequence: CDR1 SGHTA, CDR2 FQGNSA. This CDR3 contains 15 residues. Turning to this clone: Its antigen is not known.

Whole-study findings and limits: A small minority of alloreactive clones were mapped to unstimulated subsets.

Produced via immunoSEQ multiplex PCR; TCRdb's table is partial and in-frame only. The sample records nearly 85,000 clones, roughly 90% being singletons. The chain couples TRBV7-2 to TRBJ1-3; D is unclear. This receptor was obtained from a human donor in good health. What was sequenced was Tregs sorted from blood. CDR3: CASSSHSGWLYTIYF. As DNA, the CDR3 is TGTGCCAGCAGCTCCCACTCCGGGTGGTTGTACACCATATATTTT.